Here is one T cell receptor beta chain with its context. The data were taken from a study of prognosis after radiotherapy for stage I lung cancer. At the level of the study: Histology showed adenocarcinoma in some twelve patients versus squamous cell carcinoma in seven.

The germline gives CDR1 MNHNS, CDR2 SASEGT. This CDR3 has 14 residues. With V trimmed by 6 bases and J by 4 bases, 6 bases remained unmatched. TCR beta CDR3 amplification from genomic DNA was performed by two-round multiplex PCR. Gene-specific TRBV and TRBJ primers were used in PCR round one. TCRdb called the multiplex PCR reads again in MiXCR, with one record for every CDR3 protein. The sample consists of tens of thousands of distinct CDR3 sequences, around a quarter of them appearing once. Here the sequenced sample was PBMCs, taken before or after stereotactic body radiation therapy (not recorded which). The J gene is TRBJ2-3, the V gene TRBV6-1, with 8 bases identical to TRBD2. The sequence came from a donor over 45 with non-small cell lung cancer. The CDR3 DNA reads TGTGCCAGCAGCATAGCGGGATCCGCAGATACGCAGTATTTT. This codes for CASSIAGSADTQYF.